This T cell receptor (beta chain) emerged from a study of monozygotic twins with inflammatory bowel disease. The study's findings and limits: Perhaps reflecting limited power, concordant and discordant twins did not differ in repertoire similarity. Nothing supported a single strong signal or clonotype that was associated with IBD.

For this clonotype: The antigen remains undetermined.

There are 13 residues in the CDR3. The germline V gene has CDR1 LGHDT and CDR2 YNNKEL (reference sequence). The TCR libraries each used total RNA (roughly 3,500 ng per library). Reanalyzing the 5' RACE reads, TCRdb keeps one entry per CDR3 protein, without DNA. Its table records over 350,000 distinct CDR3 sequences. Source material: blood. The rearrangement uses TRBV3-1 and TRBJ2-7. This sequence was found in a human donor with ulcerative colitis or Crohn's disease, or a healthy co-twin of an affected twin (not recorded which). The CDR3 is CASSQGLIYEQYF.